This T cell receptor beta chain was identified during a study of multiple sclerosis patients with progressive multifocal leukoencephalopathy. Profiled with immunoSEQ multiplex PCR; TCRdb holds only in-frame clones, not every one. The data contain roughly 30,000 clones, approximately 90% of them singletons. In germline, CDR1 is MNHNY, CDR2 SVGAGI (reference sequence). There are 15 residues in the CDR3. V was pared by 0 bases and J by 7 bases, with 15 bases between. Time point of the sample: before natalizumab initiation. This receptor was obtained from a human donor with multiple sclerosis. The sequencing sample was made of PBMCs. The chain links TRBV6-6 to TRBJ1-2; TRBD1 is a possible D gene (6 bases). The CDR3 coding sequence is TGTGCCAGCAGTTACTCGGGGGCCAACCCCCTTGGCTACACCTTC. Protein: CASSYSGANPLGYTF.